The following is a TCR beta chain sequence with its context. Its specificity is unknown. This CDR3 contains 12 residues. Looked up from germline, CDR1 is LGHNA and CDR2 is YSLEER. The germline V and J ends were trimmed by 3 bases and 6 bases, with 9 bases remaining between them. This sample stems from a study of T cell responses to AZD1222 COVID-19 vaccine. General study results and limits: Elevations in Spike-specific TCR breadth and depth followed administration of two AZD1222 doses. Dominant at 160-218 and 743-854, vaccine-associated CD4 TCRs also spanned spike. The study sampled repertoires only after the peak T cell response.

Libraries were prepared by immunoSEQ multiplex PCR; TCRdb keeps only in-frame clonotypes and omits some of them. This table has some 120,000 clones, more than 70% appearing once. This sample comprised peripheral blood, obtained on day 0 of AZD1222 vaccination. This chain connects TRBV4-3 to TRBJ2-7; no firm D call. The receptor's source is an adult in good health. This CDR3 is CASSHGRSEQYF. CDR3 bases: TGCGCCAGCAGCCATGGAAGGTCCGAGCAGTACTTC.